This T cell receptor beta chain emerged from a study of OX40 agonist ivuxolimab in advanced cancers. The CDR3 totals 15 residues. Germline CDR1 is MGHDK and CDR2 is SYGVNS. V lost 2 bases to trimming and J lost 4 bases; unmatched junction nucleotides: 3. In regard to this clone: Its target is not known.

Study-wide findings and caveats: Low clonal expansion, among the lowest seen, marked partial responders at 0.1-3.0 mg/kg.

Measured with immunoSEQ multiplex PCR; TCRdb has only the in-frame clones, and not every one. The data hold roughly 86,000 clones, with 90% to 95% observed a single time. This chain uses TRBV25-1 with TRBJ2-3; 10 bases match TRBD1. This TCR came from an adult with an advanced solid tumor such as melanoma, head and neck, liver or kidney cancer. The sample was CD4+ or CD8+ T cells sorted from blood, taken in a trial of the OX40 agonist ivuxolimab. CDR3: CASSEDRGRADTQYF. The CDR3 DNA sequence: TGTGCCAGCAGTGAAGACAGGGGGCGGGCAGATACGCAGTATTTT.